This T cell receptor (beta chain) was identified in a study of cytomegalovirus exposure and HLA in healthy donors. The study ran its PCR with 60 Vbeta and 13 Jbeta primers. The protocol was immunoSEQ multiplex PCR, while the TCRdb copy is restricted to in-frame clones and leaves out a portion. The table has 150,000 to 200,000 clones, over 65% seen once. The V end lost 4 bases, the J end lost 0 bases, and 14 bases lay between the germline ends. The CDR3 consists of 15 residues. From germline, CDR1 is SGHRS and CDR2 YFSETQ. To note about this clone: Antigen specificity is unknown.

Study-wide findings and caveats: About 90% or about 30% of the time was how often most TCR beta V segments were productive, according to an earlier analysis. Later analysis identified a missense DCLRE1C variant that was linked to TCR beta V- and J-gene trimming. It was confirmed in vitro that a few of the CMV-associated chains were specific for CMV antigens. Several of the most significant clusters appeared, in a later analysis, to be linked to common viral pathogens.

The sequence was collected from a man in his forties in good health and CMV-seropositive. The sequencing sample was made of PBMCs. The chain uses TRBV5-1 and TRBJ2-7; D is possibly TRBD1 (5 bases). The CDR3 DNA follows: TGCGCCAGCAGCCAGATCGACAGAAGCTCCTACGAGCAGTACTTC. It encodes CASSQIDRSSYEQYF.